A selection of T cell receptor beta chains follows, all from one sample in a study of cytomegalovirus exposure and HLA in healthy donors. Produced via immunoSEQ multiplex PCR; TCRdb's table is partial and in-frame only. The sample contains about 150,000 clones, around three quarters of which appear only once. Input material: PBMCs. The receptor source for this set is a woman in her thirties or forties in good health and CMV-seronegative. Both conserved end residues are part of each CDR3. The order of the fields is CDR3 protein, J gene, V gene.

CASSPSQGGETQYF,TRBJ2-5,TRBV19
CASSYLGQGPGEQFF,TRBJ2-1,TRBV6-5
CASSSLGQGDGYTF,TRBJ1-2,TRBV28
CASSPGGGTGNTIYF,TRBJ1-3,TRBV5-4
CASILAGGDDTYEQYF,TRBJ2-7,TRBV10-2
CASSLVRDRGLEAFF,TRBJ1-1,TRBV7-8
CASSIGTVEQYF,TRBJ2-7,TRBV7-9
CASSELGSITDTQYF,TRBJ2-3,TRBV6-1
CASSPSGPNLYGYTF,TRBJ1-2,TRBV19
CASSAGLAGMRETQYF,TRBJ2-5,TRBV19
CASSPADTYEQYF,TRBJ2-7,TRBV5-4
CSAPQYGGPAFF,TRBJ1-1,TRBV29-1
CASSYYATDTQYF,TRBJ2-3,TRBV7-2
CASSPISEDSEAFF,TRBJ1-1,TRBV9
CASSIQGIYNEQFF,TRBJ2-1,TRBV7-6
CAWSAQGRGTEAFF,TRBJ1-1,TRBV30
CAIRDTNQPQHF,TRBJ1-5,TRBV6-1
CASSSPGQGEETQYF,TRBJ2-5,TRBV6-5